This T cell receptor beta chain was captured in a study of CD8+ T cells in alopecia areata. Study-wide results and limits: Scalp sample data also include resident alphabeta T cells from normal skin.

Both CD4+ and CD8+ T cells were separated by sorting PBMCs. As for this clone: Its antigen is as yet unknown.

The V gene's germline CDR1 is PRHDT and CDR2 FYEKMQ (reference sequence). The CDR3 has 14 amino acids. The V end lost 4 bases, the J end lost 0 bases, and 10 bases lay between the germline ends. cDNA prepared by RNA extraction and subsequent reverse transcription served as the template for sequencing. The repertoire was sequenced with immunoSEQ multiplex PCR; TCRdb's copy has only in-frame clones and lacks some. This table holds about 130,000 clones, approximately 48% found once. The TCR sequence derives from a human donor with alopecia areata. The material sequenced was CD8+ T cells sorted from blood, taken at week 0. The chain recombines TRBV13 with TRBJ2-7; the D is unclear. CDR3 bases: TGTGCCAGCAGCTCCCCCCAGCGCTCCTACGAGCAGTACTTC. Residues: CASSSPQRSYEQYF.